Shown below are 21 T cell receptor beta chains from a single sample sequenced in a study of OX40 agonist ivuxolimab in advanced cancers. The library was generated by the immunoSEQ multiplex PCR assay. TCRdb took this table from immuneACCESS and kept in-frame rearrangements with V and J called. Such tables lack part of the clones; where checked against another copy, unresolved V genes explain under half of the gap, and the rest is unexplained. The sample table shows about 74,000 clones, and approximately 88% are seen once. The ten biggest clones cover roughly 2% of the sample. Sequenced here: CD4+ or CD8+ T cells sorted from blood, sampled in a trial of the OX40 agonist ivuxolimab. The source of these receptors is an adult with an advanced solid tumor such as melanoma, head and neck, liver or kidney cancer.

The chain recombines TRBV14 with TRBJ1-2; TRBD1 might be the D (6 bases). This CDR3 is built from 13 residues. V was cut by 4 bases and J by 7 bases, with 13 bases left in between. The germline gives CDR1 SGHDN, CDR2 FVKESK. The DNA for the CDR3 is TGTGCCAGCAGCCCCCGACAGGCGAGTGGCTACACCTTC. Translating it yields CASSPRQASGYTF.

The chain joins TRBV18 to TRBJ2-7, with D perhaps TRBD1 (6 bases). Germline V CDR1 and CDR2: KGHSH, LQKENI. The CDR3 has 13 residues. V was cut by 3 bases and J by 3 bases, with 9 bases left in between. CDR3 residues: CASSPQGNYEQYF. Written as DNA, the CDR3 is TGTGCCAGCTCACCCCAGGGGAACTACGAGCAGTACTTC.

CDR3 sequence reads: CASSRGGAGAKNIQYF. The CDR3 nucleotides read TGTGCCAGCAGCCGAGGGGGCGCCGGGGCCAAAAACATTCAGTACTTC. This sequence joins TRBV11-3 and TRBJ2-4; 7 bases align to TRBD1. The CDR3 spans 16 residues. Germline V gene data show CDR1 as SGHNT and CDR2 as YENEEA. Losses at the gene ends were 5 bases for V and 1 base for J; bases not matched to a gene: 8.

Here the CDR3 DNA reads TGTGCCAGCAGTTACCGGGACAGGGGAAACTACGAGCAGTACTTC. It encodes CASSYRDRGNYEQYF. The V and J genes are TRBV6-5 and TRBJ2-7, with TRBD1 matching over 10 bases. The CDR3 sequence is 15 residues long. Trimming took 2 bases from V and 3 from J; bases not matched to a gene: 4. Germline values: CDR1 MNHEY, CDR2 SVGAGI.

This clone was seen only once. The chain combines TRBV27 with TRBJ2-7; 7 bases are a match to TRBD1. CDR3 length: 15 amino acids. The trim removed 7 bases at V and 4 bases at J, leaving 13 bases unmatched. Germline V gene sequence: CDR1 MNHEY, CDR2 SMNVEV (reference sequence). CDR3: CASKSLRQGLYEQYF. The CDR3 region has the DNA TGTGCCAGCAAATCCCTGAGACAGGGATTATACGAGCAGTACTTC.

The rearrangement joins TRBV7-9 to TRBJ1-5; the D is unclear. Trimming stripped 6 bases from V and 1 base from J, with 10 bases between. The CDR3 is made up of 14 amino acids. Germline CDR1 is SEHNR and CDR2 is FQNEAQ (reference sequence). The CDR3 DNA reads TGTGCCAGCAGTTTTGACCGAAGCAATCAGCCCCAGCATTTT. Protein sequence: CASSFDRSNQPQHF.

The chain is built from TRBV7-2 and TRBJ2-2; possible D gene TRBD2, 6 bases. The germline V and J ends were trimmed by 5 bases and 2 bases, with 18 bases remaining between them. CDR3 size: 17 residues. Germline V gene sequence: CDR1 SGHTA, CDR2 FQGNSA. CDR3 loop: CASSTRPGGANTGELFF. The CDR3 nucleotides read TGTGCCAGCAGCACCCGCCCCGGGGGAGCTAACACCGGGGAGCTGTTTTTT.

This chain joins TRBV7-9 and TRBJ1-5; weak D call: TRBD1 (5 bases). The CDR3 totals 12 residues. Germline assignment: CDR1 SEHNR and CDR2 FQNEAQ (reference sequence). Trimming removed 7 bases from V and 4 bases from J, with 8 bases in between. CDR3 sequence reads: CASTRGNQPQHF. Written as DNA, the CDR3 is TGTGCCAGCACGAGGGGTAATCAGCCCCAGCATTTT.

The V and J genes are TRBV7-9 and TRBJ2-4; D unclear. Trimming took 0 bases from V and 6 from J, leaving 9 bases between them. CDR1 is SEHNR, CDR2 FQNEAQ, per germline (reference sequence). This CDR3 has 14 residues. CDR3 amino acids: CASSLASAGNIQYF. The CDR3, as DNA: TGTGCCAGCAGCTTAGCGTCTGCAGGAAACATTCAGTACTTC.

The V and J genes are TRBV14 and TRBJ2-7; perhaps TRBD1 as D (6 bases). The CDR3 runs to 14 residues. In germline, CDR1 is SGHDN, CDR2 FVKESK. V gave up 4 bases and J gave up 1 base, with 11 bases separating them. CDR3 in amino acids: CASSLYRESYEQYF. In nucleotides, the CDR3 is TGTGCCAGCAGCCTGTACAGGGAATCCTACGAGCAGTACTTC.

The V gene is TRBV2, the J gene TRBJ2-7; D gene ambiguous. V was shortened by 5 bases and J by 4 bases, with 15 bases between the two germline ends. This CDR3 has 14 amino acids. CDR1 and CDR2 (germline): SNHLY, FYNNEI. The chain's CDR3 is CASSKNGQLYEQYF. In nucleotides, the CDR3 is TGTGCCAGCAGTAAAAATGGGCAGCTTTACGAGCAGTACTTC.

The rearrangement links TRBV19 to TRBJ2-5; 8 bases fit TRBD1. The junction had 3 bases not matched to a gene; V was cut back by 1 base and J by 2 bases. Germline CDR1 is LNHDA and CDR2 is SQIVND (reference sequence). This CDR3 region has 15 residues. The CDR3, as DNA: TGTGCCAGTAGTATAGCGAGGGACAGGCAAGAGACCCAGTACTTC. Translated: CASSIARDRQETQYF.

The gene calls are TRBV5-1 and TRBJ2-7; a weak D match, TRBD1 (6 bases). Trimming took 4 bases from V and 4 from J, leaving 27 bases between them. Germline V gene data show CDR1 as SGHRS and CDR2 as YFSETQ. The CDR3 spans 18 residues. CDR3 nucleotide sequence: TGCGCCAGCAGCCGAAGGCCCGGGCTGCAGGGGATCATTTACGAGCAGTACTTC. Its protein is CASSRRPGLQGIIYEQYF.

The V gene is TRBV7-2, the J gene TRBJ2-2; TRBD1 aligns across 7 bases. The junction had 11 bases not matched to a gene; V was cut back by 1 base and J by 0 bases. CDR3 length equals 19 residues. Germline assignment: CDR1 SGHTA and CDR2 FQGNSA. CDR3 residues: CASSLGGGLRQANTGELFF. The CDR3 nucleotides read TGTGCCAGCAGCTTAGGAGGGGGCTTGCGGCAAGCGAACACCGGGGAGCTGTTTTTT.

V is TRBV5-6 and J is TRBJ1-1; D is undetermined. Looked up from germline, CDR1 is SGHDT and CDR2 is YYEEEE. The CDR3 runs 15 residues. The V and J ends lost 0 bases and 1 base respectively, with 10 bases between them. CDR3 bases: TGTGCCAGCAGCTTGGTTAGTGCCCCGAACACTGAAGCTTTCTTT. This encodes CASSLVSAPNTEAFF.

V gene TRBV7-2 combines with J gene TRBJ2-7, with 10 bases identical to TRBD2. The germline V gene encodes CDR1 SGHTA and CDR2 FQGNSA. The length of the CDR3 is 15 residues. V shed 2 bases and J 3 bases; nucleotides not matched to a gene: 4. This CDR3 is CASSLRLAGDYEQYF. CDR3 coding DNA: TGTGCCAGCAGCTTACGGCTAGCGGGGGACTACGAGCAGTACTTC.

This chain joins TRBV11-2 and TRBJ1-3; weak D call: TRBD1 (5 bases). The length of the CDR3 is 15 residues. Germline-derived CDR1 and CDR2 are SGHAT and FQNNGV. Trimming removed 1 base at V and 0 bases at J, with 7 bases between. Here the CDR3 DNA reads TGTGCCAGCAGCTTAGCGGGGACCTCTGGAAACACCATATATTTT. Amino acid sequence: CASSLAGTSGNTIYF.

The CDR3: CASTLNVGGNTGELFF. DNA for the CDR3: TGTGCCAGCACCCTGAACGTAGGAGGGAACACCGGGGAGCTGTTTTTT. V usage is TRBV2 and J usage is TRBJ2-2; TRBD2 might be the D (5 bases). CDR3 size: 16 residues. Trimming stripped 7 bases from V and 1 base from J, with 16 bases between. Germline lookup yields CDR1 SNHLY and CDR2 FYNNEI.

This clone was counted a single time. The CDR3 is CASSYFRQGPNNEQFF. The CDR3, as DNA: TGTGCCAGCAGTTACTTCCGACAGGGACCTAACAATGAGCAGTTCTTC. The chain has TRBV6-5 and TRBJ2-1; the match to TRBD1 covers 7 bases. The CDR3 runs 16 residues. Germline lookup yields CDR1 MNHEY and CDR2 SVGAGI. The V gene end was trimmed by 1 base and the J gene end by 5 bases; junction bases not matched to a gene: 8.

This sequence joins TRBV28 and TRBJ1-5; maybe TRBD1 (5 bases). Germline-derived CDR1 and CDR2 are MDHEN and SYDVKM. V dropped 8 bases and J dropped 6 bases, with 26 bases sitting between them. This CDR3 is 17 amino acids long. The CDR3 DNA sequence: TGTGCCAGCCAACGAGTTGTACATTCCGGGGGGGGTCAGCCCCAGCATTTT. Translating it yields CASQRVVHSGGGQPQHF.

This chain connects TRBV28 to TRBJ1-1; 11 bases line up with TRBD1. Germline V CDR1 and CDR2: MDHEN, SYDVKM. The CDR3 is made up of 13 amino acids. The J segment lost 10 bases and the V segment lost 7 bases, leaving 8 bases of the junction unmatched. CDR3 coding DNA: TGTGCCAGCACCCTTCCCGGGACAGGGGGAGCTTTCTTT. It yields the protein CASTLPGTGGAFF.